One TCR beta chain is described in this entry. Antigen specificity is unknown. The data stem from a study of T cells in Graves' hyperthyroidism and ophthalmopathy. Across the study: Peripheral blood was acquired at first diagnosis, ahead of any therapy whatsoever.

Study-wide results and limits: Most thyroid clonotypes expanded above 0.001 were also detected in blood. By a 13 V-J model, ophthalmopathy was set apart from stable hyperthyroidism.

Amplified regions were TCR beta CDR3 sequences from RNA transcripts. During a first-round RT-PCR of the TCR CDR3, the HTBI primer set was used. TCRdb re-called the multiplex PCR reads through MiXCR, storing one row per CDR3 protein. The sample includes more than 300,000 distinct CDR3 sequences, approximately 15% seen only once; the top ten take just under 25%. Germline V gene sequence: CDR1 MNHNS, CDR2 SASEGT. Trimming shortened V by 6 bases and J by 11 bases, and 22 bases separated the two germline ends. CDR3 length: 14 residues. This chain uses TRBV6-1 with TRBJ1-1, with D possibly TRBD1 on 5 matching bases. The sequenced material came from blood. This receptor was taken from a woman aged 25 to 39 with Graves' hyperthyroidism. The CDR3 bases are TGTGCCAGCAGGAAGGAACACGGGGGTCTAAAGGCTTTCTTT. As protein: CASRKEHGGLKAFF.